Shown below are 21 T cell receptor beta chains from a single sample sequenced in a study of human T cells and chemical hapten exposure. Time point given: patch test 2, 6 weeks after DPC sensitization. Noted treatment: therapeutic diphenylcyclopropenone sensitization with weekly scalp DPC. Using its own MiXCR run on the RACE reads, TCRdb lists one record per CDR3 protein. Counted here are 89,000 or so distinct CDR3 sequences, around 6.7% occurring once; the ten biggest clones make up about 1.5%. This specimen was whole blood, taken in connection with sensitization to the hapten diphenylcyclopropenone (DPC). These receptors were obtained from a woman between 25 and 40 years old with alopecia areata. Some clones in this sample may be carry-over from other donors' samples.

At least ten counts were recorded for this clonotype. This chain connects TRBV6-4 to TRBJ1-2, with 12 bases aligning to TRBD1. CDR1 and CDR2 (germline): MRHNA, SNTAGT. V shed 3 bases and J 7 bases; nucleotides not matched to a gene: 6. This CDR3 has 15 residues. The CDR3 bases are TGTGCCAGCAGTGAAACGGGACAGGGGGCTTTTGGCTACACCTTC. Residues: CASSETGQGAFGYTF.

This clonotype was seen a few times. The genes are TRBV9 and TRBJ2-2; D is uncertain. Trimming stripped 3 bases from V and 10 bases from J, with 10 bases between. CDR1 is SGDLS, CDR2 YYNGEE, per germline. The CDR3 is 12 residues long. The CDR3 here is CASSGNRPELFF. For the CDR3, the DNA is TGTGCCAGCAGCGGAAACAGACCGGAGCTGTTTTTT. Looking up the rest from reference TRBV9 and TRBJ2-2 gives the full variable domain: DSGVTQTPKHLITATGQRVTLRCSPRSGDLSVYWYQQSLDQGLQFLIQYYNGEERAKGNILERFSAQQFPDLHSELNLSSLELGDSALYFCASSGNRPELFFGEGSRLTVL.

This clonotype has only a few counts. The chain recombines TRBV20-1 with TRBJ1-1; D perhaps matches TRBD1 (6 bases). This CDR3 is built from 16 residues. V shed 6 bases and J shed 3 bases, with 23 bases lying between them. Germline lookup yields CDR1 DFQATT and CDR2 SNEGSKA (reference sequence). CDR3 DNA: TGCAGTGCCCCGGACAGTCTGGCCCTGTGGGACACTGAAGCTTTCTTT. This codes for CSAPDSLALWDTEAFF.

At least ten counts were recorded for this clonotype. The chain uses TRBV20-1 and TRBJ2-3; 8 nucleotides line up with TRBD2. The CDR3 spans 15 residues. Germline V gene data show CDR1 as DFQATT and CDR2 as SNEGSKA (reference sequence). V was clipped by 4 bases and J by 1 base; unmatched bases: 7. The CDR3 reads CSAMSGGAGTDTQYF. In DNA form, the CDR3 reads TGCAGTGCTATGTCCGGGGGGGCGGGCACAGATACGCAGTATTTT.

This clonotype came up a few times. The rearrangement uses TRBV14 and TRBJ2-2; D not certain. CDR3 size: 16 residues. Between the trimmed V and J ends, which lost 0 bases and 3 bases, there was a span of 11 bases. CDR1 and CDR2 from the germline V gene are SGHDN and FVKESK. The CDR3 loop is CASSQDSSAHTGELFF. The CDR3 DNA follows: TGTGCCAGCAGCCAAGATTCTTCGGCTCACACCGGGGAGCTGTTTTTT.

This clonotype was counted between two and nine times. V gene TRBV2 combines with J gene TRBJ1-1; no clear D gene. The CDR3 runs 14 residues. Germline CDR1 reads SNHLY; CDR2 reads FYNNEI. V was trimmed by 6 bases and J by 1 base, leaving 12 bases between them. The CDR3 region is CASRTLRQNTEAFF. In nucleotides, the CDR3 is TGTGCCAGCAGGACCCTGCGGCAGAACACTGAAGCTTTCTTT.

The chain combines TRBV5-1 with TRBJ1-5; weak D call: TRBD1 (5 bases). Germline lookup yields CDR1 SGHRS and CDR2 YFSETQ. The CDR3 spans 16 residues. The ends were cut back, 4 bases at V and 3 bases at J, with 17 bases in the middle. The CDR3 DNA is TGCGCCAGCAGCCCGGACCCAGACAGACTCAATCAGCCCCAGCATTTT. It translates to CASSPDPDRLNQPQHF.

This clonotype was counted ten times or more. CDR3 DNA: TGTGCCAGCAGCGACAGGGGGACGAGCAATCAGCCCCAGCATTTT. Its translation: CASSDRGTSNQPQHF. The rearrangement uses TRBV7-2 and TRBJ1-5; 9 bases align to TRBD1. Looked up from germline, CDR1 is SGHTA and CDR2 is FQGNSA. This CDR3 region has 15 residues. V was clipped by 5 bases and J by 1 base; unmatched bases: 3.

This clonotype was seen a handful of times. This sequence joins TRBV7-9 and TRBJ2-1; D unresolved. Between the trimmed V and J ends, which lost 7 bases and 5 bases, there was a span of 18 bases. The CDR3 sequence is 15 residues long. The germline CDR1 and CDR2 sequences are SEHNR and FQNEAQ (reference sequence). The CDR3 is CASTKLGPFDNEQFF. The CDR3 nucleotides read TGTGCCAGCACCAAACTGGGTCCGTTCGACAATGAGCAGTTCTTC.

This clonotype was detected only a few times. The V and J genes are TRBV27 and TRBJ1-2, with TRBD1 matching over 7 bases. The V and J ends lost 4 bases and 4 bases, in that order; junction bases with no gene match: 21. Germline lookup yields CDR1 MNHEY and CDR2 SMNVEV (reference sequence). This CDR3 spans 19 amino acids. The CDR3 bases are TGTGCCAGCAGTTACGTCCGAGACAGGGCCGTGGGGAGGTTCTATGGCTACACCTTC. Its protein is CASSYVRDRAVGRFYGYTF.

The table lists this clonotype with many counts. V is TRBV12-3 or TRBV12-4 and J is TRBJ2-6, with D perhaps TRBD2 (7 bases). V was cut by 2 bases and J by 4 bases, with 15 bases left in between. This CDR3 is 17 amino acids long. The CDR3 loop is CASSLMRGLGGANVLTF. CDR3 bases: TGTGCCAGCAGTTTAATGCGGGGGCTAGGGGGGGCCAACGTCCTGACTTTC.

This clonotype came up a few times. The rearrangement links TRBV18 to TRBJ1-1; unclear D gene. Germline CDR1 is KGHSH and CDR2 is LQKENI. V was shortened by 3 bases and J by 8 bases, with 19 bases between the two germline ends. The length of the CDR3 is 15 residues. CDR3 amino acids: CASSPSRTVVEEAFF. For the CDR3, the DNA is TGTGCCAGCTCACCTTCACGGACGGTGGTGGAGGAAGCTTTCTTT.

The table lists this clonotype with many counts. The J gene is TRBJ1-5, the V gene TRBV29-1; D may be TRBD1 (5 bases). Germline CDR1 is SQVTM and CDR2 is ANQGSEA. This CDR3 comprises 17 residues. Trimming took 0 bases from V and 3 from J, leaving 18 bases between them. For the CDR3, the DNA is TGCAGCGTTGAAGAGGGACCTGGATCCAGGGTCAATCAGCCCCAGCATTTT. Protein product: CSVEEGPGSRVNQPQHF.

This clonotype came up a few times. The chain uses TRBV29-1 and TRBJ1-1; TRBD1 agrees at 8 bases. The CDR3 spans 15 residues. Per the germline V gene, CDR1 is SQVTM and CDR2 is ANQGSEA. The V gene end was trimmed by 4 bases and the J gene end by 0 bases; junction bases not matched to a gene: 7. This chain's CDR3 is CSVGRTGLMNTEAFF. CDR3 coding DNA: TGCAGCGTTGGTCGGACAGGGCTCATGAACACTGAAGCTTTCTTT.

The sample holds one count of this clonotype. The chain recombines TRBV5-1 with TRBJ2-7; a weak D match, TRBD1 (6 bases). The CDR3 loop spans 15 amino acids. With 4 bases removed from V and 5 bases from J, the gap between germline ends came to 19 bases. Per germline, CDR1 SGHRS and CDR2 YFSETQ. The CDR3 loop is CASSVPQTGSDEQYF. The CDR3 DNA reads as TGCGCCAGCAGCGTGCCCCAAACAGGGAGCGACGAGCAGTACTTC. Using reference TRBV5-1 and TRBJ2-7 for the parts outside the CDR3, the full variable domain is KAGVTQTPRYLIKTRGQQVTLSCSPISGHRSVSWYQQTPGQGLQFLFEYFSETQRNKGNFPGRFSGRQFSNSRSEMNVSTLELGDSALYLCASSVPQTGSDEQYFGPGTRLTVT.

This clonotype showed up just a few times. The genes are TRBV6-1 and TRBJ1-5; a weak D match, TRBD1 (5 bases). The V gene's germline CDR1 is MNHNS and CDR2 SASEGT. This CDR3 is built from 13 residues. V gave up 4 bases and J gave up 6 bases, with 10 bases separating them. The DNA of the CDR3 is TGTGCCAGCAGTGTTGGGGGGTTTCAGCCCCAGCATTTT. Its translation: CASSVGGFQPQHF.

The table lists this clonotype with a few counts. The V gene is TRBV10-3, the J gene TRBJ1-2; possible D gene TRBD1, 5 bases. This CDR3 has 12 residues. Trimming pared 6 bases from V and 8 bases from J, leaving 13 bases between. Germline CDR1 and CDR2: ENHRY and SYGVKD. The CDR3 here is CAIRGDDGGYTF. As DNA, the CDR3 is TGTGCCATCAGAGGGGACGACGGGGGCTACACCTTC.

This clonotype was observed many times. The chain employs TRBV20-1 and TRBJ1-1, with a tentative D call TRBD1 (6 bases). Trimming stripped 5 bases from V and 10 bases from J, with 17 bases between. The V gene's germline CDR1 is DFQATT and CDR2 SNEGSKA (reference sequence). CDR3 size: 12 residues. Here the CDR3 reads CSALGGLAGAFF. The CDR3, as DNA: TGCAGTGCTCTGGGGGGCCTAGCCGGAGCTTTCTTT.

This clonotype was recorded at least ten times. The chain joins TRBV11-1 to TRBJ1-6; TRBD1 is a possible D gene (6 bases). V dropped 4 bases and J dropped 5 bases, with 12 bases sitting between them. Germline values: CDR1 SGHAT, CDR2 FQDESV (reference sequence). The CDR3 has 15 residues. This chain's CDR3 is CASSSTGENNSPLHF. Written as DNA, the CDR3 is TGTGCCAGCAGCTCGACAGGAGAAAATAATTCACCCCTCCACTTT.

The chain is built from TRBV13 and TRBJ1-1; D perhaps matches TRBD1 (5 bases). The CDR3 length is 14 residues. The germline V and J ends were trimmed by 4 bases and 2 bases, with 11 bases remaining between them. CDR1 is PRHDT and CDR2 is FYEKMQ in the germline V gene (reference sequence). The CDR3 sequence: CASSSLTANTEAFF. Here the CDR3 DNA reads TGTGCCAGCAGCTCCTTGACAGCTAACACTGAAGCTTTCTTT.

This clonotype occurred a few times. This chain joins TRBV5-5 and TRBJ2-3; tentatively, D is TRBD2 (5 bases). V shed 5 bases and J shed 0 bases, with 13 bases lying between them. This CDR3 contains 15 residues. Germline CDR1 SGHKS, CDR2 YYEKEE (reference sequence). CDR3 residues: CASREGGFSTDTQYF. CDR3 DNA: TGTGCCAGCAGAGAAGGAGGTTTTAGCACAGATACGCAGTATTTT.